This T cell receptor beta chain was sequenced for a study of shared clonotypes between healthy human individuals. Study-level background: The plates for each donor numbered three CD4 naive, three CD4 memory, two CD8 naive and one CD8 memory.

None of the donors, who were healthy HIV-negative adults, had recently had acute infections or vaccinations. CD4+ cell separation produced CD45RA+ naive and CD45RA-negative memory subsets. This clone was counted a single time. The antigen remains undetermined. Trimming took off 2 bases at V and 4 bases at J, with 16 bases between the two ends. The CDR3 contains 16 residues. Germline V gene lookup returns CDR1 SGHRS and CDR2 YFSETQ. Generated by immunoSEQ multiplex PCR, the TCRdb table keeps only in-frame clones and is missing some. The profile covers roughly 680,000 clones, with 72% appearing a single time and under 2% taken by the ten largest. Findings and caveats of the study: Lower generation probabilities were found for non-shared clonotypes than for those shared by all four donors.

Sequenced input: memory CD4+ T cells sorted from blood. Regarding subset: CD45RA-negative fraction. This clonotype originated in a woman aged 25 to 39 in good health. This sequence joins TRBV5-1 and TRBJ2-1; D is ambiguous. This CDR3 reads CASSLRASETYNEQFF. CDR3 bases: TGCGCCAGCAGCTTACGAGCCAGCGAAACATACAATGAGCAGTTCTTC. Variable domain in full (rest from reference TRBV5-1 and TRBJ2-1): KAGVTQTPRYLIKTRGQQVTLSCSPISGHRSVSWYQQTPGQGLQFLFEYFSETQRNKGNFPGRFSGRQFSNSRSEMNVSTLELGDSALYLCASSLRASETYNEQFFGPGTRLTVL.